Listed below are T cell receptor beta chains from one sample, sequenced in a study of control samples from healthy donors and cancer patients. The assay was immunoSEQ multiplex PCR, and TCRdb's table has in-frame clones only and misses some. Of about 160,000 clones in the sample, 80% to 95% were seen once. Sequenced input: blood. These receptors all come from a woman aged 30 to 39 in good health. The CDR3 runs from the conserved cysteine through the conserved F or W. Fields, in order: V gene, J gene, D gene, clone size, CDR3 protein, CDR3 DNA. The D gene is left open where the match is weak. Part of the rows lack a size; the others show once, few, many or a class for expanded clones.

V gene: TRBV29-1; J gene: TRBJ2-2; D gene: NA; clone size: NA; CDR3 protein: CSVGGGTGTGELFF; CDR3 DNA: TGCAGCGTGGGTGGGGGTACGGGGACCGGGGAGCTGTTTTTT
V gene: TRBV5-1; J gene: TRBJ2-4; D gene: NA; clone size: NA; CDR3 protein: CASSFEMRGLAKNIQYF; CDR3 DNA: TGCGCCAGCAGCTTTGAAATGAGGGGACTAGCCAAAAACATTCAGTACTTC
V gene: TRBV7-2; J gene: TRBJ1-1; D gene: TRBD1; clone size: NA; CDR3 protein: CASSPDRVSEAFF; CDR3 DNA: TGTGCCAGCAGCCCGGACAGGGTGAGTGAAGCTTTCTTT
V gene: TRBV9; J gene: TRBJ2-7; D gene: TRBD1; clone size: NA; CDR3 protein: CASSVGQGVAYEQYF; CDR3 DNA: TGTGCCAGCAGCGTAGGACAGGGGGTCGCCTACGAGCAGTACTTC
V gene: TRBV7-2; J gene: TRBJ2-3; D gene: TRBD2; clone size: NA; CDR3 protein: CASSLSGTRTDTQYF; CDR3 DNA: TGTGCCAGCAGCTTAAGCGGGACCAGGACAGATACGCAGTATTTT
V gene: TRBV5-1; J gene: TRBJ1-6; D gene: TRBD1; clone size: NA; CDR3 protein: CASTRSGDSNNSPLHF; CDR3 DNA: TGCGCCAGCACCCGTTCGGGGGACAGCAATAATTCACCCCTCCACTTT
V gene: TRBV6-1; J gene: TRBJ1-5; D gene: NA; clone size: once; CDR3 protein: CASSGEIITFNQPQHF; CDR3 DNA: TGTGCCAGCAGTGGAGAAATTATAACCTTTAATCAGCCCCAGCATTTT
V gene: TRBV30; J gene: TRBJ1-5; D gene: NA; clone size: NA; CDR3 protein: CAWSVLGRGSNQPQHF; CDR3 DNA: TGTGCCTGGAGTGTACTCGGCCGGGGAAGCAATCAGCCCCAGCATTTT
V gene: TRBV12-3/TRBV12-4; J gene: TRBJ2-1; D gene: NA; clone size: once; CDR3 protein: CASRNANYNEQFF; CDR3 DNA: TGTGCCAGCAGAAATGCAAACTACAATGAGCAGTTCTTC
V gene: TRBV11-2; J gene: TRBJ2-1; D gene: TRBD2; clone size: NA; CDR3 protein: CASSLGPSGISEQFF; CDR3 DNA: TGTGCCAGCAGCTTAGGTCCTAGCGGGATAAGTGAGCAGTTCTTC
V gene: TRBV23-1; J gene: TRBJ2-3; D gene: NA; clone size: NA; CDR3 protein: CASSQSAGAVRTGDTQYF; CDR3 DNA: TGCGCCAGCAGTCAATCGGCGGGGGCTGTAAGGACAGGGGATACGCAGTATTTT
V gene: TRBV3-1/TRBV3-2; J gene: TRBJ2-6; D gene: NA; clone size: NA; CDR3 protein: CASHPGRPIAGANVLTF; CDR3 DNA: TGTGCCAGCCACCCCGGGAGACCCATCGCTGGGGCCAACGTCCTGACTTTC
V gene: TRBV3-1/TRBV3-2; J gene: TRBJ2-5; D gene: NA; clone size: NA; CDR3 protein: CASSQGWGSKETQYF; CDR3 DNA: TGTGCCAGCAGCCAGGGATGGGGGTCCAAAGAGACCCAGTACTTC
V gene: TRBV9; J gene: TRBJ2-3; D gene: NA; clone size: NA; CDR3 protein: CASSVGGLSDTQYF; CDR3 DNA: TGTGCCAGCAGCGTAGGGGGGCTCTCAGATACGCAGTATTTT
V gene: TRBV3-1/TRBV3-2; J gene: TRBJ2-2; D gene: NA; clone size: NA; CDR3 protein: CASLGGADTGELFF; CDR3 DNA: TGTGCCAGCTTAGGCGGAGCGGACACCGGGGAGCTGTTTTTT
V gene: TRBV6-5; J gene: TRBJ2-7; D gene: NA; clone size: NA; CDR3 protein: CASSYSSYLGQYF; CDR3 DNA: TGTGCCAGCAGTTACTCCAGCTACTTGGGGCAGTACTTC
V gene: TRBV7-2; J gene: TRBJ2-1; D gene: NA; clone size: NA; CDR3 protein: CASRQVGEQFF; CDR3 DNA: TGTGCCAGCAGGCAAGTGGGTGAGCAGTTCTTC
V gene: TRBV28; J gene: TRBJ2-7; D gene: TRBD2; clone size: NA; CDR3 protein: CASSPPASGIYEQYF; CDR3 DNA: TGTGCCAGCAGTCCCCCAGCTAGCGGGATCTACGAGCAGTACTTC
V gene: TRBV28; J gene: TRBJ2-6; D gene: NA; clone size: NA; CDR3 protein: CASSFRGISGANVLTF; CDR3 DNA: TGTGCCAGCAGTTTTAGGGGGATCTCTGGGGCCAACGTCCTGACTTTC
V gene: TRBV27; J gene: TRBJ2-1; D gene: NA; clone size: NA; CDR3 protein: CASSYSGSNEQFF; CDR3 DNA: TGTGCCAGCAGTTATAGCGGTTCCAATGAGCAGTTCTTC
V gene: TRBV6-1; J gene: TRBJ1-5; D gene: NA; clone size: NA; CDR3 protein: CASSDSNQPQHF; CDR3 DNA: TGTGCCAGCAGTGACAGCAATCAGCCCCAGCATTTT
V gene: TRBV5-1; J gene: TRBJ2-3; D gene: TRBD1; clone size: NA; CDR3 protein: CASSLDRGQRTDTQYF; CDR3 DNA: TGCGCCAGCAGCTTGGACAGGGGGCAACGCACAGATACGCAGTATTTT
V gene: TRBV3-1/TRBV3-2; J gene: TRBJ1-5; D gene: NA; clone size: NA; CDR3 protein: CASSQSGGPYSNQPQHF; CDR3 DNA: TGTGCCAGCAGCCAATCTGGCGGGCCGTATAGCAATCAGCCCCAGCATTTT
V gene: TRBV6-5; J gene: TRBJ2-1; D gene: NA; clone size: NA; CDR3 protein: CATGPEYNEQFF; CDR3 DNA: TGTGCCACGGGGCCAGAATACAATGAGCAGTTCTTC
V gene: TRBV19; J gene: TRBJ1-5; D gene: TRBD1; clone size: NA; CDR3 protein: CASSWSGQGRQPQHF; CDR3 DNA: TGTGCCAGTTCTTGGAGTGGACAGGGTAGACAGCCCCAGCATTTT
V gene: TRBV7-2; J gene: TRBJ2-3; D gene: NA; clone size: NA; CDR3 protein: CASSLERGRDTQYF; CDR3 DNA: TGTGCCAGCAGCTTAGAACGGGGGCGCGATACGCAGTATTTT
V gene: TRBV5-5; J gene: TRBJ1-2; D gene: NA; clone size: once; CDR3 protein: CASSMQHIYGYTF; CDR3 DNA: TGTGCCAGCAGCATGCAGCATATCTATGGCTACACCTTC
V gene: TRBV6-6; J gene: TRBJ2-7; D gene: NA; clone size: once; CDR3 protein: CASSYSSRDEQYF; CDR3 DNA: TGTGCCAGCAGTTACTCGAGTAGGGACGAGCAGTACTTC
V gene: TRBV6-5; J gene: TRBJ2-3; D gene: NA; clone size: NA; CDR3 protein: CASSYDRSTDTQYF; CDR3 DNA: TGTGCCAGCAGTTACGACAGGAGCACAGATACGCAGTATTTT